This TCR beta chain was captured by sequencing in a study of tumor-infiltrating lymphocytes in primary liver carcinoma. Whole-study findings and limits: Tumor-adjacent and tumor-blood pairs showed less overlap than tumor region pairs.

Unsorted bulk tissue of about 18-34 mg yielded co-extracted RNA and DNA. Of note for this clonotype: Its antigen is not known. In this CDR3 the conserved last residue, phenylalanine or tryptophan, is missing, so a read error is likely.

Total RNA (around 500 ng) served as template for TCR beta cDNA synthesis primed by a constant-region primer. Three nested multiplex PCR rounds, a slightly modified ARM-PCR, produced the libraries for TCR beta. The study ran its first two PCR rounds for nine to ten cycles each, using TRBV1-TRBV30 forward primers and a C-beta reverse primer. TCRdb used MiXCR to reprocess the multiplex PCR reads, holding one entry per CDR3 protein. Among about 66,000 distinct CDR3 sequences listed, about two thirds were seen once. The CDR3 runs to 15 residues. Germline V gene data show CDR1 as SGHAT and CDR2 as FQDESV (reference sequence).

The genes are TRBV11-1 and TRBJ1-2; a weak D match, TRBD1 (5 bases). This TCR was sampled from a man between 40 and 49 years old with primary liver carcinoma and hepatitis B virus infection. Sequencing was done on a sample of liver tumor tissue from sampling region 4. This sample's subset: tumor region T4, right-lateral pole. The CDR3 is CTSSLSQGNDYGYTY. CDR3 DNA: TGTACCAGCAGCTTATCTCAGGGCAACGACTATGGCTACACCTAC.